This TCR beta chain emerged from a study of neurological immune-mediated disorders. The V end was cut by 3 bases, the J end by 4 bases, with 9 bases between. The CDR3 consists of 13 residues. Germline V gene lookup returns CDR1 MGHRA and CDR2 YSYEKL. A single record per CDR3 protein comes from TCRdb applying MiXCR to the 5' RACE reads. The sample carries about 80,000 distinct CDR3 sequences, about 5.2% recorded once. At least ten counts were recorded for this clonotype. Specimen: PBMCs. V and J are TRBV4-1 and TRBJ1-2; unclear D gene. This receptor was taken from a woman in her 30s with multiple sclerosis. The CDR3 here is CASSHEGFYGYTF. CDR3 nucleotide sequence: TGCGCCAGCAGCCACGAGGGTTTCTATGGCTACACCTTC.